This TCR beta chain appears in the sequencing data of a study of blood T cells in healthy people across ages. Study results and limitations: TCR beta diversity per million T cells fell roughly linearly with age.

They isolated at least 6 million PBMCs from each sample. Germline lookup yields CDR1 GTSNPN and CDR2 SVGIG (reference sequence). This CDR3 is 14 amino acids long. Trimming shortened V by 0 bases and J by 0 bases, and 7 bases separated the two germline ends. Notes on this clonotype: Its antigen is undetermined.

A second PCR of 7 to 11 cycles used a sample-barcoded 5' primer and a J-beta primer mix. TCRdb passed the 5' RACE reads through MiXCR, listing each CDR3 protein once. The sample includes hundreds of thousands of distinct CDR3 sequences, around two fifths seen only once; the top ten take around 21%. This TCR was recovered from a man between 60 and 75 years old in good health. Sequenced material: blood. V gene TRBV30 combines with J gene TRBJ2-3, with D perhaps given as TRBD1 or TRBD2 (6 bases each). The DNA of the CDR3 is TGTGCCTGGAGTGTCGGGGGCAGCACAGATACGCAGTATTTT. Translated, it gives CAWSVGGSTDTQYF.